This T cell receptor beta chain is drawn from a study of blood T cell repertoires in COVID-19. J lost 4 bases, V lost 1 base, and 10 bases had no gene match. CDR1 SGHDT and CDR2 YYEEEE come from the germline V gene. There are 16 residues in the CDR3. Data came from immunoSEQ multiplex PCR; TCRdb stores just in-frame clones and leaves some out. The data hold 400,000 to 550,000 clones, with around 89% observed a single time. The sequencing sample was made of peripheral blood. The chain joins TRBV5-6 to TRBJ2-7; 8 bases are a match to TRBD2. This receptor was identified in a woman between 25 and 40 years old with acute or convalescent COVID-19. The CDR3 sequence: CASSLRAGAHQYEQYF. CDR3 sequence (DNA): TGTGCCAGCAGCTTGCGAGCGGGGGCCCACCAATACGAGCAGTACTTC.